Sample share makes the clone carrying this T cell receptor (beta chain) medium-sized (0.01 to 0.1%). Its specificity is unknown. Clones were sequenced by immunoSEQ multiplex PCR, and TCRdb holds only the in-frame ones, with some missing. In the table there are tens of thousands of clones, approximately 70% of which are singletons. The record originates from a study of tumor-infiltrating lymphocytes in localized non-small cell lung cancer. Overall study: Tumor tissue and non-adjacent uninvolved lung came from each patient.

Broader study findings: Tumors had more T cell infiltration than uninvolved lung, per TCRbeta sequencing and CD3 counts. Not all patients were TCR sequenced, owing to tissue quantity.

The junction had 8 bases not matched to a gene; V was cut back by 8 bases and J by 4 bases. The germline gives CDR1 SNHLY, CDR2 FYNNEI. CDR3 length equals 16 residues. The chain combines TRBV2 with TRBJ1-6, with TRBD1 matching over 10 bases. The sequence came from a human donor with non-small cell lung cancer. Input material: lung tumor tissue. The DNA for the CDR3 is TGTGCCAGCCTTTCGCCGGGACAGGGGTATAATTCACCCCTCCACTTT. Its protein is CASLSPGQGYNSPLHF.